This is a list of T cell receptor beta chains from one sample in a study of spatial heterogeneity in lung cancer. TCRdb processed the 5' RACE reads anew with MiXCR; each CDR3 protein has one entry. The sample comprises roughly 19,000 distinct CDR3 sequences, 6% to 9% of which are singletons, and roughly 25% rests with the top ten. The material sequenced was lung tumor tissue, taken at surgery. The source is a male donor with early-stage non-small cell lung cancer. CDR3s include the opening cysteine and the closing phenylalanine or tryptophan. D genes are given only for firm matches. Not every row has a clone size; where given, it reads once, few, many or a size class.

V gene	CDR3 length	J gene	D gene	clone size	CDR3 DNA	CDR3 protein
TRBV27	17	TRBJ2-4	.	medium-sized	TGTGCCAGCAGTTGGTCCGGGACAACGGCGGGCAAAAACATTCAGTACTTC	CASSWSGTTAGKNIQYF
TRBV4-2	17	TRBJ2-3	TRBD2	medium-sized	TGTGCCAGCAGCCTCCCCGTGGTGAGCGGGGTAGCGGATACGCAGTATTTT	CASSLPVVSGVADTQYF
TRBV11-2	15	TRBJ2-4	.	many	TGTGCCAGCAGCTTAGCTGGGGGGGCGAAAAACATTCAGTACTTC	CASSLAGGAKNIQYF
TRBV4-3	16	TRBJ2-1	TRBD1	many	TGCGCCAGCAGCCAACAAACCGGGACAGGGGTCAATGAGCAGTTCTTC	CASSQQTGTGVNEQFF
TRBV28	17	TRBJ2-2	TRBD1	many	TGTGCCAGCAGTTTATCTCCATACGGACAGGGGACCGGGGAGCTGTTTTTT	CASSLSPYGQGTGELFF
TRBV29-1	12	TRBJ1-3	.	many	TGCAGCGTAAACCAAGGAGGAAACACCATATATTTT	CSVNQGGNTIYF
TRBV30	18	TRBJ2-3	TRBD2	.	TGTGCCTGGAGGGGAGGACTAGCGGGGGGGCTTGCCACAGATACGCAGTATTTT	CAWRGGLAGGLATDTQYF
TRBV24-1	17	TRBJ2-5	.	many	TGTGCCACCAGTAGTGGGAGGGACAGGAGGTACCAAGAGACCCAGTACTTC	CATSSGRDRRYQETQYF
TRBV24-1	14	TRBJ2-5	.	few	TGTGCCACCAGTGATTTCGACAGCCAAGAGACCCAGTACTTC	CATSDFDSQETQYF
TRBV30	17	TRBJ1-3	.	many	TGTGCCTGGAGTGGGGGAGGATCAAGGTTATCCGGAAACACCATATATTTT	CAWSGGGSRLSGNTIYF
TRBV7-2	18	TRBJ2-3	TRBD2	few	TGTGCCAGCAGCCAAGGGACTAGCGGCGCTCGGAGCACAGATACGCAGTATTTT	CASSQGTSGARSTDTQYF
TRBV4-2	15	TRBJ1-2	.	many	TGTGCCAGCAGCCAAGATCGTGGGTCCCTCCATGGCTACACCTTC	CASSQDRGSLHGYTF
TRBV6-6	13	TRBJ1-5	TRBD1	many	TGTGCCATAACTCAGGGGGCCAATCAGCCCCAGCATTTT	CAITQGANQPQHF
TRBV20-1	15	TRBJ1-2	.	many	TGCAGTGCTAGAGAAGCAAGCACAGGGAAATATGGCTACACCTTC	CSAREASTGKYGYTF
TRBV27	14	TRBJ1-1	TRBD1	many	TGTGCCAGCAGAGGCTTGACAGGGTACCCTGAAGCTTTCTTT	CASRGLTGYPEAFF
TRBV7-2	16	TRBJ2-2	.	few	TGTGCCAGCAGCTTAGCGCAAGGGAGGAGGGCCGGGGAGCTGTTTTTT	CASSLAQGRRAGELFF
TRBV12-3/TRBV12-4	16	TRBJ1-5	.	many	TGTGCCAGCAGTTTAGGGTCAGGGCTGGGCAATCAGCCCCAGCATTTT	CASSLGSGLGNQPQHF
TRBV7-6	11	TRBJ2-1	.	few	TGTGCCAGCAGCTCTCAGGATGAGCAGTTCTTC	CASSSQDEQFF
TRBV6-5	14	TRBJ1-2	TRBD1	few	TGTGCCAGCATAGCCCCGGACAGGAGAAATGGCTACACCTTC	CASIAPDRRNGYTF
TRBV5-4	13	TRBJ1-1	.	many	TGTGCCAGCGGAGCGGAGAGGGAGGCTGAAGCTTTCTTT	CASGAEREAEAFF
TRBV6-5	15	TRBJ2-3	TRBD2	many	TGTGCCAGCCGGAGCGGGGGGGCTGGAACAGATACGCAGTATTTT	CASRSGGAGTDTQYF
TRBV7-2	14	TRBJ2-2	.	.	TGTGCCAGCAGCTTAGCGAAGAACACCGGGGAGCTGTTTTTT	CASSLAKNTGELFF
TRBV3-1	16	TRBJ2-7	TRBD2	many	TGTGCCAGCAGTCCGGGACTAGCGGGTGCCCCCTACGAGCAGTACTTC	CASSPGLAGAPYEQYF
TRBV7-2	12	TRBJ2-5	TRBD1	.	TGTGCCAGCAGCTCACAGGGGGAGACCCAGTACTTC	CASSSQGETQYF
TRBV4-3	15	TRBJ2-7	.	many	TGCGCCAGCAGCCAAGTTCGATCAGGGTCCGTCGAGCAGTACTTC	CASSQVRSGSVEQYF
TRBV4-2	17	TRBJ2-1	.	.	TGTGCCAGCAGCCTTACATTTGGGGGGGCCTCCTACAATGAGCAGTTCTTC	CASSLTFGGASYNEQFF
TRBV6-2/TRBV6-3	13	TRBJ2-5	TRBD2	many	TGTGCCAGCAGACCGGGGGGCCAAGAGACCCAGTACTTC	CASRPGGQETQYF
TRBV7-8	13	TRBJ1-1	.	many	TGTGCCAGCAGCTTCGGTCCCCGCACTGAAGCTTTCTTT	CASSFGPRTEAFF
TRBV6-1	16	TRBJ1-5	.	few	TGTGCCAGCAGTAACCGGGGGGGGGGCGGACATCAGCCCCAGCATTTT	CASSNRGGGGHQPQHF
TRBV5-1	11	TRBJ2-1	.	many	TGCGCCAGCAGCGATCACGATGAGCAGTTCTTC	CASSDHDEQFF
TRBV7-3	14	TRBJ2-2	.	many	TGTGCCAGCAGCTGGGGGACGGGGACCGGGGAGCTGTTTTTT	CASSWGTGTGELFF
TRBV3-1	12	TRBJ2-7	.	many	TGTGCCAGCAGCCCCCGCCCGGGGGAGCAGTACTTC	CASSPRPGEQYF
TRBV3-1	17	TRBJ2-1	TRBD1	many	TGTGCCAGCAGCCCCTCAGGGGACAGGGGTTCCTACAATGAGCAGTTCTTC	CASSPSGDRGSYNEQFF
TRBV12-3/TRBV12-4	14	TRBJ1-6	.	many	TGTGCCAGCAGAGGGACGTACGAATTTTCCCCCCTCCACTTT	CASRGTYEFSPLHF
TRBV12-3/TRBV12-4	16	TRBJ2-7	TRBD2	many	TGTGCCAGCAGTTTGGGGCGGGGGGGCCGCTCCTACGAGCAGTACTTC	CASSLGRGGRSYEQYF
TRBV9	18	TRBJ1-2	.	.	TGTGCCAGCAGCGTAGGCCCATCGGAGCACCGACAAAACTATGGCTACACCTTC	CASSVGPSEHRQNYGYTF
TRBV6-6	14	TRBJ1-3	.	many	TGTGCCAGCAGTTGGGGGGAGTCTGGAAACACCATATATTTT	CASSWGESGNTIYF
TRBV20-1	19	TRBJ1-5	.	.	TGCAGTGCTAGAGATAACGAGGCAACCGGACTGATTAGCAATCAGCCCCAGCATTTT	CSARDNEATGLISNQPQHF
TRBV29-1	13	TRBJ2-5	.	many	TGCAGCGTTGCCGGGACTCCAAAAGAGACCCAGTACTTC	CSVAGTPKETQYF
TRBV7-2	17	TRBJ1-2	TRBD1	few	TGTGCCAGCAGCTTAGACAGGGGGTCCTTTAGATTCAATGGCTACACCTTC	CASSLDRGSFRFNGYTF
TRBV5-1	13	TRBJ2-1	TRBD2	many	TGCGCCAGCAGCTCGGGACTAGCGGGGTATCCCTTCTTC	CASSSGLAGYPFF
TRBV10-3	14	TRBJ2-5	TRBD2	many	TGTGCCACTACGGAGCGGGGGTTTCAAGAGACCCAGTACTTC	CATTERGFQETQYF
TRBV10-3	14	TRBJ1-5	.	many	TGTGCCATCAGTGAGGTTCTATCAAGTCAGCCCCAGCATTTT	CAISEVLSSQPQHF
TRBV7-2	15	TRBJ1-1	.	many	TGTGCCAGCAGCTTAGTAAAGGGAACAAACACTGAAGCTTTCTTT	CASSLVKGTNTEAFF
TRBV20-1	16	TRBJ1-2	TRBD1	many	TGCAGTGCTAGCGGACAGGGAGATCGTTATTCCTATGGCTACACCTTC	CSASGQGDRYSYGYTF
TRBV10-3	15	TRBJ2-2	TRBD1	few	TGTGCCGTTCCGCAGGGACAGGGGAACACCGGGGAGCTGTTTTTT	CAVPQGQGNTGELFF
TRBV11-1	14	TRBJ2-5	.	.	TGTGCCAGCAGCTTCGGCGGGGGCTCGGGGACCCAGTACTTC	CASSFGGGSGTQYF
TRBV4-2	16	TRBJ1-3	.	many	TGTGCCAGCACGCAAGGCGGTACGTCGAGTGGAAACACCATATATTTT	CASTQGGTSSGNTIYF
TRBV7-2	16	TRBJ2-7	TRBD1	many	TGTGCCAGCAGCCCAGGGACAGGGGTCCTCAATCGCGAGCAGTACTTC	CASSPGTGVLNREQYF